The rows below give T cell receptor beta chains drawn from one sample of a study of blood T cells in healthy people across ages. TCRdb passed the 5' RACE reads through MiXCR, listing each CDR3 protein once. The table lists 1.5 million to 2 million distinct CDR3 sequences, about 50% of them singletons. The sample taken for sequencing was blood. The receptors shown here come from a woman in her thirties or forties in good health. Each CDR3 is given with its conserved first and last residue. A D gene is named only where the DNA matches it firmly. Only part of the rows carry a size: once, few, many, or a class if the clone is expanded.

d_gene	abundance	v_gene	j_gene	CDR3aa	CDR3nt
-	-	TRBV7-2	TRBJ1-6	CASSSHAGGYNSPLHF	TGTGCCAGCAGCTCCCATGCTGGGGGTTATAATTCACCCCTCCACTTT
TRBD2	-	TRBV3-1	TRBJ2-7	CASSHGLATNEQYF	TGTGCCAGCAGCCACGGACTAGCGACTAACGAGCAGTACTTC
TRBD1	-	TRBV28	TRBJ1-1	CASRSMDRGVGTEAFF	TGTGCCAGCAGATCAATGGACAGGGGGGTGGGCACTGAAGCTTTCTTT
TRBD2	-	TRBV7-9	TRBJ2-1	CASSLAIGGGSYNEQFF	TGTGCCAGCAGCTTAGCAATCGGCGGGGGTTCCTACAATGAGCAGTTCTTC
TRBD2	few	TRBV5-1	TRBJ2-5	CASSSRAGGLQETQYF	TGCGCCAGCAGCTCCCGTGCGGGGGGTTTACAAGAGACCCAGTACTTC
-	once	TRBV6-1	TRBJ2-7	CASSESGLSYEQYF	TGTGCCAGCAGTGAATCCGGACTCTCCTACGAGCAGTACTTC
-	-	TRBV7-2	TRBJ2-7	CASSLGWTAGSQYF	TGTGCCAGCAGCCTAGGATGGACGGCTGGGAGCCAGTACTTC
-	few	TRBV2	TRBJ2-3	CASRGAGDTQYF	TGTGCCAGCAGGGGAGCCGGAGATACGCAGTATTTT
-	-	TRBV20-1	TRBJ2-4	CSAGTELAKNIQYF	TGCAGTGCTGGGACGGAGCTAGCCAAAAACATTCAGTACTTC
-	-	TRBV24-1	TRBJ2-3	CATSHRGGGTDTQYF	TGTGCCACCAGTCACAGGGGAGGTGGCACAGATACGCAGTATTTT
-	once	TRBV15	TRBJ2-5	CATSREGTSSGQYF	TGTGCCACCAGCAGAGAAGGCACTAGCTCCGGGCAGTACTTC
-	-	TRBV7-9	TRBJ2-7	CASSLEGPGDEQYF	TGTGCCAGCAGCTTAGAGGGGCCAGGGGACGAGCAGTACTTC
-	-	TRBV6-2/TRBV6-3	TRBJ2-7	CASSYSVVLGYEQYF	TGTGCCAGCAGTTACTCTGTCGTACTAGGTTACGAGCAGTACTTC
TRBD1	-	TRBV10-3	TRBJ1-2	CAINIIGGTGANYGYTF	TGTGCCATCAACATAATTGGGGGGACAGGGGCCAACTATGGCTACACCTTC
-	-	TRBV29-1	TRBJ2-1	CSVEEGGGLRSYNEQFF	TGCAGCGTTGAAGAGGGGGGAGGTTTACGCTCCTACAATGAGCAGTTCTTC
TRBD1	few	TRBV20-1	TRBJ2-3	CSARRDSRSTDTQYF	TGCAGTGCTCGCAGGGACAGCCGAAGCACAGATACGCAGTATTTT
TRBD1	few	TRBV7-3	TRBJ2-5	CASSAARGTAQETQYF	TGTGCCAGCAGCGCGGCACGAGGGACAGCTCAAGAGACCCAGTACTTC
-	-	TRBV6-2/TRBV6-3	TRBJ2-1	CASSKRERSSYNEQFF	TGTGCCAGCAGCAAGAGAGAGCGGAGCTCCTACAATGAGCAGTTCTTC
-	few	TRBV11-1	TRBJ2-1	CASSSRPWDYNEQFF	TGTGCCAGCAGTTCAAGGCCATGGGACTACAATGAGCAGTTCTTC
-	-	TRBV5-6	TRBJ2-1	CASSLLAVRNEQFF	TGTGCCAGCAGCTTGTTAGCGGTTCGGAATGAGCAGTTCTTC
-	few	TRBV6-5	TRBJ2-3	CASKTGAAGDTQYF	TGTGCCAGCAAGACGGGGGCCGCAGGAGATACGCAGTATTTT
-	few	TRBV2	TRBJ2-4	CASSPPRGLGNIQYF	TGTGCCAGCAGTCCCCCCCGGGGGTTGGGAAACATTCAGTACTTC
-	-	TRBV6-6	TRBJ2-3	CASGPYTVAKDTQYF	TGTGCCAGCGGCCCATATACAGTAGCTAAAGATACGCAGTATTTT
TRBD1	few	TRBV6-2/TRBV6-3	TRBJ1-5	CASSNTHGTGGDRSNQPQHF	TGTGCCAGCAGTAATACTCATGGGACAGGGGGCGATCGAAGCAATCAGCCCCAGCATTTT
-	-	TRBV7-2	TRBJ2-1	CASSYIGEQFF	TGTGCCAGCAGCTATATTGGCGAGCAGTTCTTC
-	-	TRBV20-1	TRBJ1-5	CSARKAQIQPQHF	TGCAGTGCTAGAAAAGCCCAAATACAGCCCCAGCATTTT
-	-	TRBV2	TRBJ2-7	CASSQRTVVRNEQYF	TGTGCCAGCAGCCAACGGACAGTAGTTCGGAATGAGCAGTACTTC
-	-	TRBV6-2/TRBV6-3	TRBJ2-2	CASAGTFLGELFF	TGTGCCAGCGCAGGGACTTTCCTGGGGGAGCTGTTTTTT
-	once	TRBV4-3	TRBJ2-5	CASSQGTLARETQYF	TGCGCCAGCAGCCAAGGAACCCTAGCGCGAGAGACCCAGTACTTC
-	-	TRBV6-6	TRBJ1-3	CASRLQGRSSGNTIYF	TGTGCCAGCAGACTACAGGGCAGGAGCTCTGGAAACACCATATATTTT
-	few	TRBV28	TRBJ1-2	CASSFVDGYGYTF	TGTGCCAGCAGTTTTGTGGATGGCTATGGCTACACCTTC
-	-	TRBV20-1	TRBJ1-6	CSGVRDVHNSPLHF	TGCAGTGGGGTCAGGGACGTGCATAATTCACCCCTCCACTTT
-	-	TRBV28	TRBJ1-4	CASTRQDEKLFF	TGTGCCAGCACGAGACAGGATGAAAAACTGTTTTTT
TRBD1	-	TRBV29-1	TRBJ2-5	CSVRQGGFQGTQYF	TGCAGCGTTCGACAGGGGGGCTTCCAAGGGACCCAGTACTTC
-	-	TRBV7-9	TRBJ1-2	CASSFPLLRSGRHGYTF	TGTGCCAGCAGCTTCCCTCTGCTCAGGTCGGGTAGACATGGCTACACCTTC
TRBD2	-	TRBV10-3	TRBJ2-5	CAISELQRGVQETQYF	TGTGCCATCAGTGAGTTGCAGCGGGGGGTTCAAGAGACCCAGTACTTC
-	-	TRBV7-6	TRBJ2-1	CASSRDISYYNEQFF	TGTGCCAGTAGCCGAGACATCTCGTACTACAATGAGCAGTTCTTC
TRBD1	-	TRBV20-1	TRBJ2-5	CSARRRQGLQETQYF	TGCAGTGCTAGAAGGAGACAGGGCCTACAAGAGACCCAGTACTTC
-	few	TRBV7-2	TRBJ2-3	CASSYRTVKDTQYF	TGTGCCAGCAGCTACCGGACAGTAAAAGATACGCAGTATTTT
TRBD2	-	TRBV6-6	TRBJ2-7	CASTLSGALYNEQYF	TGTGCCAGCACCCTCAGCGGGGCGCTATACAATGAGCAGTACTTC
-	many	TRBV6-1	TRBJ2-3	CASKGRGTIGTDTQYF	TGTGCCAGCAAGGGCCGGGGGACAATCGGCACAGATACGCAGTATTTT
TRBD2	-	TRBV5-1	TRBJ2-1	CASGLVLAGVSYNEQFF	TGCGCCAGCGGCTTGGTTCTAGCGGGGGTCTCCTACAATGAGCAGTTCTTC
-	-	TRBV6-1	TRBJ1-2	CASTTGNSGGYTF	TGTGCCAGCACCACCGGGAACTCAGGGGGCTACACCTTC
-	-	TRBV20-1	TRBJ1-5	CSVGPLLFGNQPQHF	TGCAGTGTCGGCCCACTATTATTTGGGAATCAGCCCCAGCATTTT
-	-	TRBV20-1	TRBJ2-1	CSARPGGRHNEQFF	TGCAGTGCTAGGCCTGGGGGGAGGCACAATGAGCAGTTCTTC
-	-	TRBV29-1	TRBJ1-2	CSVDKGDWGYTF	TGCAGCGTTGACAAGGGCGATTGGGGCTACACCTTC
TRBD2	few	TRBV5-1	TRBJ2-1	CASSSASGGAQDEQFF	TGCGCCAGCAGCTCCGCTAGCGGGGGGGCCCAGGATGAGCAGTTCTTC
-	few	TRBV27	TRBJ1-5	CASSLSGGRQPQHF	TGTGCCAGCAGTTTATCCGGGGGGCGTCAGCCCCAGCATTTT